This TCR beta chain was found in a study of shared clonotypes between healthy human individuals. Study summary: For every donor, three CD4 naive, three CD4 memory, two CD8 naive and one CD8 memory plates were used.

Profiled with immunoSEQ multiplex PCR; TCRdb holds only in-frame clones, not every one. This table holds some 1.5 million clones, approximately 98% found once. All donors were Caucasian adults living in Nashville, Tennessee. Study-level points and caveats: Depth was large, yet rarefaction showed that sorted-subset sequencing was incomplete.

In regard to this clone: Its antigen is undetermined.

The sample taken for sequencing was naive CD4+ T cells sorted from blood. The sample's subset: CD45RA+ positively selected. The TCR sequence derives from a man aged 30 to 39 in good health.

The CDR3, as DNA: TGCGCCAGCAGCCGACAGACAGGGGACTATGGCTACACCTTC. Amino acids: CASSRQTGDYGYTF. This chain uses TRBV4-3 with TRBJ1-2; 8 positions agree with TRBD1. CDR1 and CDR2 (germline): LGHNA, YSLEER. The length of the CDR3 is 14 residues. V gave up 4 bases and J gave up 3 bases; unmatched junction bases: 4.